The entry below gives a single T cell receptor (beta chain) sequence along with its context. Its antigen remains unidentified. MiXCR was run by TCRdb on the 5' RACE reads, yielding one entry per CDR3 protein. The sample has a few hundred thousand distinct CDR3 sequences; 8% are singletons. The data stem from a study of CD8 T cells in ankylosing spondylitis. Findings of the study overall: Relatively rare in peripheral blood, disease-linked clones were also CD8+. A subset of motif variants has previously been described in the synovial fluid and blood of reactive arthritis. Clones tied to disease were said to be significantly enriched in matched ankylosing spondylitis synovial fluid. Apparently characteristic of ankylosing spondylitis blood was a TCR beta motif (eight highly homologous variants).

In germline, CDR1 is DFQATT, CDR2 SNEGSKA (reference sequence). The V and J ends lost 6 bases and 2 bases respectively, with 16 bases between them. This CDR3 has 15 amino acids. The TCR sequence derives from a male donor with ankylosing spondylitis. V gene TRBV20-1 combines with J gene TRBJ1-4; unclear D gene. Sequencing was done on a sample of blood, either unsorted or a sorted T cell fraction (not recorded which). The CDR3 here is CSATEGWATNEKLFF. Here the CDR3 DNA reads TGCAGTGCCACAGAGGGCTGGGCTACTAATGAAAAACTGTTTTTT.